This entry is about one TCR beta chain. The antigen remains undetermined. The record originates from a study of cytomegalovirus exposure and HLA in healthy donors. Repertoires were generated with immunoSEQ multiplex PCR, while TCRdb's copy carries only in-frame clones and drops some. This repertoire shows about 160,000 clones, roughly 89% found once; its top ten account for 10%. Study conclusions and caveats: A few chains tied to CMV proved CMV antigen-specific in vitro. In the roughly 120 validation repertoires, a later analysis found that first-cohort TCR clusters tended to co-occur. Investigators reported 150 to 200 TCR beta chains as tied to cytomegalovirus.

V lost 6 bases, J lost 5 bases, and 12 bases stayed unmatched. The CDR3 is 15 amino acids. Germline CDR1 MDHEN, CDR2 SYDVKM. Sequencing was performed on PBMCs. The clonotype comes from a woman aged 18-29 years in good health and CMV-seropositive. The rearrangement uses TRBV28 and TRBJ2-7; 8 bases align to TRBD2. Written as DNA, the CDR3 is TGTGCCAGCAGATCCGGGGGGGAGGGGAGCAACGAGCAGTACTTC. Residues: CASRSGGEGSNEQYF.